The 25 T cell receptor beta chains in this list originate from one sample, sequenced in a study of blood T cell repertoires in COVID-19. Generated by immunoSEQ multiplex PCR, the TCRdb table keeps only in-frame clones and is missing some. The sample has a few hundred thousand clones, 84% seen once; the top ten hold around 1.5%. Sequencing input: peripheral blood. Receptors originate from a woman aged 40-49 years who had recovered from COVID-19.

The rearrangement links TRBV28 to TRBJ2-3; D remains ambiguous. Germline values: CDR1 MDHEN, CDR2 SYDVKM. V was trimmed by 8 bases and J by 0 bases, leaving 15 bases between them. The CDR3 is 15 residues long. CDR3 loop: CASFTRKPSTDTQYF. The CDR3 DNA sequence: TGTGCCAGCTTTACACGAAAACCCAGCACAGATACGCAGTATTTT.

This chain uses TRBV12-3 or TRBV12-4 with TRBJ1-1, with TRBD1 as a possible D gene (6 bases). V shed 6 bases and J shed 6 bases, with 14 bases lying between them. This CDR3 comprises 13 residues. For the CDR3, the DNA is TGTGCCAGCAGCAAAGGACAGACCGCTGAAGCTTTCTTT. Residues: CASSKGQTAEAFF.

V usage is TRBV4-2 and J usage is TRBJ2-1; tentatively, D is TRBD2 (5 bases). CDR1 is LGHNA, CDR2 YNFKEQ, per germline. This CDR3 spans 13 amino acids. The germline V and J ends were trimmed by 1 base and 6 bases, with 7 bases remaining between them. CDR3 coding DNA: TGTGCCAGCAGCCAAGGAGAGGGCAATGAGCAGTTCTTC. Its translation is CASSQGEGNEQFF.

This chain connects TRBV9 to TRBJ2-7; D perhaps matches TRBD2 (6 bases). Deletions cut 1 base from V and 1 base from J, with 12 bases between. The CDR3 totals 15 residues. The germline V gene has CDR1 SGDLS and CDR2 YYNGEE. DNA of the CDR3: TGTGCCAGCAGCGTATCAGGCGGGGTATCCTACGAGCAGTACTTC. Translated, it gives CASSVSGGVSYEQYF.

The chain carries TRBV19 and TRBJ1-1; D possibly corresponds to TRBD1 (5 bases). The CDR3 length is 13 residues. Trimming took off 3 bases at V and 4 bases at J, with 9 bases between the two ends. The germline gives CDR1 LNHDA, CDR2 SQIVND (reference sequence). CDR3 nucleotides: TGTGCCAGTAGTATTCAAGGGGCCACTGAAGCTTTCTTT. This gives the protein CASSIQGATEAFF. The full variable domain, rest sourced from reference TRBV19 and TRBJ1-1, is DGGITQSPKYLFRKEGQNVTLSCEQNLNHDAMYWYRQDPGQGLRLIYYSQIVNDFQKGDIAEGYSVSREKKESFPLTVTSAQKNPTAFYLCASSIQGATEAFFGQGTRLTVV.

The chain is built from TRBV9 and TRBJ2-6, with 11 bases aligning to TRBD1. This CDR3 comprises 18 residues. After removal of 2 bases from V and 4 bases from J, the junction contained 8 bases not matched to a gene. Germline V gene lookup returns CDR1 SGDLS and CDR2 YYNGEE. CDR3 nucleotide sequence: TGTGCCAGCAGCGTCGGACAGGGGGCTTTGTACGGGGCCAACGTCCTGACTTTC. This encodes CASSVGQGALYGANVLTF. The full variable domain, in which reference TRBV9 and TRBJ2-6 provide the parts outside the CDR3, is DSGVTQTPKHLITATGQRVTLRCSPRSGDLSVYWYQQSLDQGLQFLIQYYNGEERAKGNILERFSAQQFPDLHSELNLSSLELGDSALYFCASSVGQGALYGANVLTFGAGSRLTVL.

The chain has TRBV7-9 and TRBJ2-7, with 7 bases fitting TRBD2. The CDR3 runs to 16 residues. J lost 1 base, V lost 5 bases, and 11 bases had no gene match. Germline V gives CDR1 SEHNR, CDR2 FQNEAQ (reference sequence). The CDR3 sequence is CASSPRPSGASYEQYF. Here the CDR3 DNA reads TGTGCCAGCAGCCCCCGCCCCAGCGGGGCTTCCTACGAGCAGTACTTC.

The chain couples TRBV7-2 to TRBJ1-5; D unresolved. Between the trimmed V and J ends, which lost 5 bases and 8 bases, there was a span of 22 bases. The germline V gene has CDR1 SGHTA and CDR2 FQGNSA. This CDR3 region has 16 residues. CDR3: CASSPELIGGREPQHF. The CDR3 bases are TGTGCCAGCAGCCCTGAACTTATAGGCGGTCGGGAGCCCCAGCATTTT.

The genes are TRBV5-1 and TRBJ1-2; D call uncertain. V lost 4 bases and J 8 bases, leaving 9 bases between the germline ends. This CDR3 contains 11 residues. Germline values: CDR1 SGHRS, CDR2 YFSETQ. CDR3 bases: TGCGCCAGCAGCCAGGAGGGCGGCTACACCTTC. Residues: CASSQEGGYTF.

V is TRBV29-1 and J is TRBJ2-7; the match to TRBD1 covers 9 bases. The CDR3 is 12 amino acids. Trimming removed 7 bases from V and 3 bases from J; junction bases left unmatched: 4. Germline loops: CDR1 SQVTM, CDR2 ANQGSEA. The CDR3 coding sequence is TGCAGCGGGACAGGGGATGGCTACGAGCAGTACTTC. It codes for CSGTGDGYEQYF.

The chain has TRBV5-1 and TRBJ2-5, with 8 bases matching TRBD2. This CDR3 comprises 14 residues. Trimming cost V 4 bases and J 5 bases; bases outside gene matches: 7. The V gene's germline CDR1 is SGHRS and CDR2 YFSETQ. The CDR3 DNA reads as TGCGCCAGCAGCACCGGGGGGGCTCAGGAGACCCAGTACTTC. Its protein product is CASSTGGAQETQYF.

This chain uses TRBV15 with TRBJ2-3, with D perhaps matching TRBD2 (5 bases). The CDR3 has 17 residues. Germline V CDR1 and CDR2: LNHNV, YYDKDF (reference sequence). V was pared by 0 bases and J by 0 bases, with 13 bases between. The CDR3 here is CATSRDSGIHSTDTQYF. As DNA, the CDR3 is TGTGCCACCAGCAGAGATTCGGGGATCCATAGCACAGATACGCAGTATTTT.

The genes are TRBV19 and TRBJ1-6; 8 positions match TRBD1. The germline V gene has CDR1 LNHDA and CDR2 SQIVND (reference sequence). The CDR3 loop spans 15 amino acids. Trimming cost V 5 bases and J 7 bases; bases outside gene matches: 7. The CDR3 protein is CASSQRTGRNSPLHF. As DNA, the CDR3 is TGTGCCAGTAGTCAACGGACAGGGCGGAATTCACCCCTCCACTTT.

The gene calls are TRBV6-5 and TRBJ1-2; 7 bases are a match to TRBD1. The CDR3 loop spans 14 amino acids. V lost 7 bases, J lost 6 bases, and 11 bases stayed unmatched. Germline V gene sequence: CDR1 MNHEY, CDR2 SVGAGI. CDR3 DNA sequence: TGTGCCAGCACCCAGAGGGGACAGTCCCATGGCTACACCTTC. It translates to CASTQRGQSHGYTF.

V usage is TRBV19 and J usage is TRBJ1-6, with TRBD1 as a possible D gene (6 bases). V lost 5 bases and J lost 5, with 25 bases in between. This CDR3 has 19 residues. Germline CDR1 and CDR2: LNHDA and SQIVND (reference sequence). The CDR3 bases are TGTGCCAGTAGTCGCATGGGGGCCACTCTTCTGTCCGATAATTCACCCCTCCACTTT. It translates to CASSRMGATLLSDNSPLHF.

The CDR3 DNA reads as TGTGCCAGCAGCCCCGGGACAGCAAACTATGGCTACACCTTC. Translation: CASSPGTANYGYTF. This chain links TRBV5-5 with TRBJ1-2; 7 positions match TRBD1. Per germline, CDR1 SGHKS and CDR2 YYEKEE (reference sequence). J gave up 2 bases and V 4 bases, and 5 bases lay outside the gene matches. The CDR3 spans 14 residues.

Written as DNA, the CDR3 is TGTGCCATCAGCCGACAGGGGGCGGTTGAAGCTTTCTTT. Translation gives CAISRQGAVEAFF. The chain has TRBV10-3 and TRBJ1-1; 10 nucleotides align to TRBD1. J was trimmed by 7 bases and V by 6 bases; bases with no gene match: 5. Germline values: CDR1 ENHRY, CDR2 SYGVKD. The CDR3 is 13 amino acids.

This clone turned up a few times. The chain joins TRBV19 to TRBJ1-1, with TRBD1 matching over 7 bases. Germline trimming cut 5 bases from V and 8 bases from J; bases unmatched to any gene: 17. Per the germline V gene, CDR1 is LNHDA and CDR2 is SQIVND (reference sequence). The CDR3 runs 16 residues. CDR3 in DNA: TGTGCCAGTAGTTCGTACATGTCCGACAGGGCTTTGGAAGCTTTCTTT. This sequence encodes CASSSYMSDRALEAFF. The variable domain in full, with the rest retrieved from reference TRBV19 and TRBJ1-1, is DGGITQSPKYLFRKEGQNVTLSCEQNLNHDAMYWYRQDPGQGLRLIYYSQIVNDFQKGDIAEGYSVSREKKESFPLTVTSAQKNPTAFYLCASSSYMSDRALEAFFGQGTRLTVV.

This chain joins TRBV5-8 and TRBJ2-3; possible D gene TRBD2, 6 bases. The V end lost 3 bases, the J end lost 6 bases, and 14 bases lay between the germline ends. The germline CDR1 and CDR2 sequences are SGHTS and YDEGEE. The length of the CDR3 is 14 residues. CDR3 protein: CASSYGSAGDTQYF. Here the CDR3 DNA reads TGTGCCAGCAGCTACGGGAGCGCGGGCGATACGCAGTATTTT. Full variable domain (rest looked up from reference TRBV5-8 and TRBJ2-3): EAGVTQSPTHLIKTRGQQATLRCSPISGHTSVYWYQQALGLGLQFLLWYDEGEERNRGNFPPRFSGRQFPNYSSELNVNALELEDSALYLCASSYGSAGDTQYFGPGTRLTVL.

The chain carries TRBV29-1 and TRBJ1-1; the D gene is possibly TRBD1 (5 bases). The CDR3 is 13 residues long. The germline V gene encodes CDR1 SQVTM and CDR2 ANQGSEA. V shed 5 bases and J shed 0 bases, with 10 bases lying between them. The CDR3 reads CSVRQTMNTEAFF. CDR3 nucleotide sequence: TGCAGCGTTAGACAGACAATGAACACTGAAGCTTTCTTT.

This chain links TRBV7-9 with TRBJ1-1; D unclear. Trimming stripped 5 bases from V and 1 base from J, with 8 bases between. CDR1 SEHNR and CDR2 FQNEAQ come from the germline V gene (reference sequence). The CDR3 is 13 residues long. The CDR3 DNA reads as TGTGCCAGCAGCGTCCAGCGGAACACTGAAGCTTTCTTT. It yields the protein CASSVQRNTEAFF.

This rearrangement joins TRBV5-1 to TRBJ2-4; 7 nucleotides line up with TRBD1. Looked up from germline, CDR1 is SGHRS and CDR2 is YFSETQ. The CDR3 is 17 residues long. The J segment lost 8 bases and the V segment lost 3 bases, leaving 17 bases of the junction unmatched. The CDR3 DNA reads TGCGCCAGCAGCTCCGCCCAGATCTACAGGGGTGGTCACATTCAGTACTTC. It translates to CASSSAQIYRGGHIQYF.

The V gene is TRBV9, the J gene TRBJ2-2; a weak D match, TRBD1 (6 bases). The CDR3 contains 15 residues. V was trimmed by 3 bases and J by 6 bases, leaving 15 bases between them. Germline V gives CDR1 SGDLS, CDR2 YYNGEE. CDR3 DNA sequence: TGTGCCAGCAGCGCCGACATAGGGGGATCCGGGGAGCTGTTTTTT. Protein product: CASSADIGGSGELFF. Full variable domain (remainder filled in from reference TRBV9 and TRBJ2-2): DSGVTQTPKHLITATGQRVTLRCSPRSGDLSVYWYQQSLDQGLQFLIQYYNGEERAKGNILERFSAQQFPDLHSELNLSSLELGDSALYFCASSADIGGSGELFFGEGSRLTVL.

Comment on this clone: Other DNA sequences in this sample translate to the same CDR3. The V and J genes are TRBV5-4 and TRBJ1-1, with a possible D match to TRBD1 (5 bases). V was shortened by 4 bases and J by 4 bases, with 11 bases between the two germline ends. The CDR3 length is 13 residues. CDR1 is SGHNT, CDR2 YYREEE, per germline (reference sequence). The CDR3 protein is CASSLGGVTEAFF. Written as DNA, the CDR3 is TGTGCCAGCAGCCTGGGGGGGGTCACTGAAGCTTTCTTT.

The rearrangement joins TRBV6-1 to TRBJ1-2; tentatively, D is TRBD1 (6 bases). Germline CDR1 is MNHNS and CDR2 is SASEGT. Trimming took off 10 bases at V and 6 bases at J, with 12 bases between the two ends. CDR3 length equals 11 residues. The CDR3 sequence: CATGRGNGYTF. CDR3 sequence (DNA): TGTGCCACCGGAAGGGGGAATGGCTACACCTTC.